This T cell receptor beta chain was retrieved from a study of T cell clones after liver transplantation. About the study: Post-transplant blood was tracked for graft-donor-reactive T cell clones identified in a pre-transplant mixed lymphocyte reaction. Timepoints were pre-transplant, pre-withdrawal, and after withdrawal was completed or failed. Study observations and caveats: Migration into the graft, not deletion, may explain lost graft donor-reactive T cells.

Per germline, CDR1 WSHSY and CDR2 SAAADI. CDR3 size: 17 residues. Trimming cost V 7 bases and J 4 bases; bases outside gene matches: 8. TCRdb's table, derived via immunoSEQ multiplex PCR, lists solely in-frame clones and lacks some. The sample yields 80,000 or so clones, roughly 80% seen once. Note on this clone: What it recognizes is unknown.

This sequence joins TRBV10-2 and TRBJ2-2; 14 bases line up with TRBD2. This sample comprised CD4+ T cells from blood, obtained almost 47 months after liver transplant. The sequence was obtained from a human patient who received a liver transplant. The T cells may come from the graft donor. DNA for the CDR3: TGCGCCAGCAACCCGGGACTAGCGGGAGTGCCCACCGGGGAGCTGTTTTTT. Translated, it gives CASNPGLAGVPTGELFF.